The rows below give T cell receptor beta chains drawn from one sample of a study of blood T cell repertoires in COVID-19. Sequenced by immunoSEQ multiplex PCR; TCRdb stores in-frame clones only, minus some. The sample has fewer than 350,000 clones, approximately 88% seen once. Material for sequencing was peripheral blood. The receptors were sampled from a woman between 25 and 40 years old with COVID-19, enrolled during active disease. Each CDR3 is given with its conserved first and last residue. Fields, in order: J gene, V gene, clone size, CDR3 length, D gene, CDR3 protein, CDR3 DNA. A D gene is named only where the DNA matches it firmly. Size values are once, few and many counts, or a class for expanded clones, and some rows have none.

J gene: TRBJ1-1; V gene: TRBV2; clone size: NA; CDR3 length: 14; D gene: NA; CDR3 protein: CASSSEGGVTEAFF; CDR3 DNA: TGTGCCAGCAGTTCTGAGGGCGGAGTTACTGAAGCTTTCTTT
J gene: TRBJ2-5; V gene: TRBV7-9; clone size: NA; CDR3 length: 16; D gene: TRBD2; CDR3 protein: CASSLGPRGEEETQYF; CDR3 DNA: TGTGCCAGCAGCTTAGGGCCGCGGGGGGAAGAAGAGACCCAGTACTTC
J gene: TRBJ2-1; V gene: TRBV11-2; clone size: NA; CDR3 length: 14; D gene: NA; CDR3 protein: CASSPAGPYNEQFF; CDR3 DNA: TGTGCCAGCAGCCCTGCGGGCCCCTACAATGAGCAGTTCTTC
J gene: TRBJ2-5; V gene: TRBV6-6; clone size: NA; CDR3 length: 16; D gene: TRBD1; CDR3 protein: CASSGPGQGAGETQYF; CDR3 DNA: TGTGCCAGCAGTGGGCCGGGACAGGGGGCGGGAGAGACCCAGTACTTC
J gene: TRBJ2-1; V gene: TRBV28; clone size: NA; CDR3 length: 15; D gene: NA; CDR3 protein: CASSFRGTSYNEQFF; CDR3 DNA: TGTGCCAGCAGTTTTCGGGGTACCTCCTACAATGAGCAGTTCTTC
J gene: TRBJ2-7; V gene: TRBV18; clone size: NA; CDR3 length: 15; D gene: TRBD1; CDR3 protein: CASSPGQGSIDEQYF; CDR3 DNA: TGTGCCAGCTCACCCGGACAGGGGTCTATCGACGAGCAGTACTTC
J gene: TRBJ1-2; V gene: TRBV20-1; clone size: NA; CDR3 length: 8; D gene: NA; CDR3 protein: CSAGGYTF; CDR3 DNA: TGCAGTGCTGGCGGCTACACCTTC
J gene: TRBJ2-3; V gene: TRBV2; clone size: NA; CDR3 length: 16; D gene: TRBD2; CDR3 protein: CASRTQAGLGTDTQYF; CDR3 DNA: TGTGCCAGCAGAACTCAAGCGGGGCTTGGGACAGATACGCAGTATTTT
J gene: TRBJ2-5; V gene: TRBV27; clone size: NA; CDR3 length: 12; D gene: TRBD1; CDR3 protein: CASGQGFETQYF; CDR3 DNA: TGTGCCAGCGGACAGGGATTTGAGACCCAGTACTTC
J gene: TRBJ1-2; V gene: TRBV28; clone size: NA; CDR3 length: 13; D gene: NA; CDR3 protein: CASSRTGNYGYTF; CDR3 DNA: TGTGCCAGCAGCCGCACAGGGAACTATGGCTACACCTTC
J gene: TRBJ1-1; V gene: TRBV5-1; clone size: once; CDR3 length: 14; D gene: TRBD1; CDR3 protein: CASSPGTGNTEAFF; CDR3 DNA: TGCGCCAGCAGCCCGGGGACAGGTAACACTGAAGCTTTCTTT
J gene: TRBJ2-5; V gene: TRBV27; clone size: NA; CDR3 length: 18; D gene: TRBD2; CDR3 protein: CASSPLSLSGGSQETQYF; CDR3 DNA: TGTGCCAGCAGCCCCTTATCCCTTAGCGGGGGGTCGCAAGAGACCCAGTACTTC
J gene: TRBJ1-1; V gene: TRBV3-1/TRBV3-2; clone size: NA; CDR3 length: 14; D gene: NA; CDR3 protein: CASSQGGGAKGAFF; CDR3 DNA: TGTGCCAGCAGCCAAGGGGGGGGAGCCAAGGGAGCTTTCTTT
J gene: TRBJ1-4; V gene: TRBV29-1; clone size: NA; CDR3 length: 16; D gene: TRBD1; CDR3 protein: CSVGIGQGGANEKLFF; CDR3 DNA: TGCAGCGTTGGTATCGGACAGGGGGGGGCTAATGAAAAACTGTTTTTT